One and the same sample provided the 4 T cell receptor beta chains below, sequenced in a study of T-cell reconstitution after alpha-beta-depleted transplantation in children. For TCRbeta, the library was prepared with unique molecular identifiers. Each CDR3 protein is one row after TCRdb ran MiXCR on the PCR reads. The sample holds 65,000 to 75,000 distinct CDR3 sequences, over 4.5% seen once. The input for sequencing was PBMCs, mostly from graft donor cells, taken 180 days after TCRalphabeta/CD19-depleted stem cell transplant. These TCRs come from a boy in the first two years of life who had a stem cell transplant for acute myeloid leukemia, so the T cells may come from the graft donor.

This clonotype was detected many times. CDR3 sequence (DNA): TGTGCCAGCAGCCCCCAGACCGCTACTTATGGCTACACCTTC. As protein: CASSPQTATYGYTF. The J gene is TRBJ1-2, the V gene TRBV3-1; no definite D call. CDR1 is LGHDT, CDR2 YNNKEL, per germline (reference sequence). The V end was cut by 4 bases, the J end by 5 bases, with 14 bases between. The CDR3 totals 14 residues.

This clonotype was detected ten times or more. The chain has TRBV20-1 and TRBJ1-6; no reliable D call. The CDR3 is 16 amino acids. The germline CDR1 and CDR2 sequences are DFQATT and SNEGSKA (reference sequence). V shed 6 bases and J shed 1 base, with 16 bases lying between them. CDR3 protein: CSAGFSRGSYNSPLHF. CDR3 DNA: TGCAGTGCGGGGTTCAGCAGAGGTTCCTATAATTCACCCCTCCACTTT.

A few counts support this clonotype. This rearrangement joins TRBV19 to TRBJ2-3, with D possibly TRBD1 on 6 matching bases. There are 21 residues in the CDR3. The germline V gene has CDR1 LNHDA and CDR2 SQIVND (reference sequence). Trimming left V 3 bases short and J 2 bases short, with 30 bases between. The CDR3 here is CASSIERTEEGQKGDTDTQYF. Here the CDR3 DNA reads TGTGCCAGTAGTATTGAACGGACAGAAGAAGGACAGAAAGGGGACACAGATACGCAGTATTTT.

Many counts were recorded for this clonotype. The rearrangement uses TRBV18 and TRBJ2-7, with D possibly matching TRBD1 (6 bases). Germline V gene data show CDR1 as KGHSH and CDR2 as LQKENI. Trimming removed 3 bases from V and 7 bases from J, with 10 bases in between. The length of the CDR3 is 12 residues. The CDR3 region has the DNA TGTGCCAGCTCACCTACCCAGGGGGAGCAGTACGTC. Its protein is CASSPTQGEQYV.